This entry is about one TCR beta chain. Its antigen is as yet unknown. These data come from a study of shared clonotypes between healthy human individuals. The V gene's germline CDR1 is MNHEY and CDR2 SVGAGI. The V gene lost 0 bases and the J gene lost 7 bases, with 15 bases spanning the gap. This CDR3 has 15 amino acids. Study-level results: Researchers sampled blood only, noting tissue repertoires likely differ.

Generated by immunoSEQ multiplex PCR, the TCRdb table keeps only in-frame clones and is missing some. The sample contains hundreds of thousands of clones, around nine tenths of which appear only once. The chain employs TRBV6-5 and TRBJ1-2; tentatively, D is TRBD1 (5 bases). The sequence came from a man between 18 and 29 years old in good health. Material for sequencing was memory CD8+ T cells sorted from blood. Subset defined: CD45RO+ cells pooled with CCR7-negative TemRA cells. Here the CDR3 reads CASSYSRGRAGGYTF. The DNA for the CDR3 is TGTGCCAGCAGTTACTCGAGAGGCAGGGCGGGTGGCTACACCTTC.